This TCR beta chain is drawn from a study of blood T cell repertoires in COVID-19. The wider study: T cells, B-cell-depleted T cells, or PBMCs supplied cDNA or gDNA.

In the original analysis: The assay estimated nucleated cells by amplifying reference gene primers. TCRdb's copy holds only in-frame clones and misses some; the assay was immunoSEQ multiplex PCR. That table supplies the V and J calls and clone size; D and trimming were determined from the DNA. The data contain about 300,000 clones, approximately 82% of them singletons. CDR3 length equals 13 residues. From germline, CDR1 is SGHNT and CDR2 YYREEE (reference sequence). Trimming took off 5 bases at V and 5 bases at J, with 13 bases between the two ends. The chain couples TRBV5-4 to TRBJ2-5; possible D gene TRBD2, 5 bases. This receptor was taken from a woman in her 50s with acute or convalescent COVID-19. Sequences were obtained from peripheral blood. CDR3 DNA: TGTGCCAGCAGTGGGGAGACCTTGGAGACCCAGTACTTC. Translating gives CASSGETLETQYF.